This entry concerns a single T cell receptor (beta chain). The antigen is undetermined. The sample comes from a study of PD-1 blockade in classical Hodgkin lymphoma. Study results and caveats: Newly diagnosed patients had diversity similar to the baseline diversity of complete responders.

Patients all relapsed after autologous stem cell transplantation, and there was variation in brentuximab vedotin exposure. Complete response, partial response or progressive disease constituted the best response categories observed. Germline CDR1 is SGHNT and CDR2 is YENEEA. The CDR3 contains 15 residues. The J segment lost 6 bases and the V segment lost 3 bases, leaving 11 bases of the junction unmatched. Only in-frame clones appear in the TCRdb table, and some are missing; sequencing was by immunoSEQ multiplex PCR. The sample includes 35,000 to 45,000 clones, roughly three quarters of them seen just once.

Here the sequenced sample was peripheral blood mononuclear cells (PBMCs), taken before the second cycle of nivolumab. This TCR was recovered from a human donor with classical Hodgkin lymphoma. The chain joins TRBV11-3 to TRBJ2-7; TRBD1 matches 7 bases. The CDR3 region has the DNA TGTGCCAGCAGCTTCCCCACCGACAGGGAAGGCGAGCAGTACTTC. As protein: CASSFPTDREGEQYF.